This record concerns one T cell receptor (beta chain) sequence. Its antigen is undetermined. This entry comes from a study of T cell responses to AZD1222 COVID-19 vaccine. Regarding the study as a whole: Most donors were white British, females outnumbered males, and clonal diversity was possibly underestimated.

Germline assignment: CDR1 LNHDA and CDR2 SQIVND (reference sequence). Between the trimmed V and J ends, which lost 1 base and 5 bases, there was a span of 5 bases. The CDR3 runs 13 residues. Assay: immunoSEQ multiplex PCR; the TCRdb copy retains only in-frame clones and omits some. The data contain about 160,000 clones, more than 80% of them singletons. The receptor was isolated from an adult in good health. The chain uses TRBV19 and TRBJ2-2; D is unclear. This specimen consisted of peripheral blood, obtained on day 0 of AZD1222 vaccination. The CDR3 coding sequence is TGTGCCAGTAGTATAGGCATAACCGGGGAGCTGTTTTTT. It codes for CASSIGITGELFF.